The 27 T cell receptor beta chains below all came from one sample that was sequenced in a study of graft-versus-host responses after intestinal transplantation. Sequencing was performed with immunoSEQ multiplex PCR; in TCRdb, only in-frame clones are kept and a portion is missing. The table lists some 17,000 clones, 82% of them singletons. Lymphocytes (intraepithelial and lamina propria) were released by processing the graft tissue. The sequencing here drew on ileum tissue, taken 17 days after transplant. These receptors were obtained from a human patient who received an intestinal transplant, so some T cells may come from the graft donor.

A single count supports this clone. V gene TRBV4-1 combines with J gene TRBJ1-2; D remains unclear. Looked up from germline, CDR1 is MGHRA and CDR2 is YSYEKL. V lost 1 base, J lost 4 bases, and 10 bases lay in between. CDR3 length: 14 amino acids. The CDR3 protein is CASSQVPSSYGYTF. For the CDR3, the DNA is TGCGCCAGCAGCCAAGTCCCGAGCAGCTATGGCTACACCTTC.

The CDR3 nucleotides are TGTGCCAGCAGCCCCGACCTGGGTAGCGAGCAGTTCTTC. This encodes CASSPDLGSEQFF. The V and J genes are TRBV7-8 and TRBJ2-1; unclear D gene. Germline-derived CDR1 and CDR2 are SGHVS and FQNEAQ. The CDR3 totals 13 residues. Trimming stripped 5 bases from V and 10 bases from J, with 15 bases between. Supplemented by reference TRBV7-8 and TRBJ2-1, the full variable domain reads GAGVSQSPRYKVAKRGQDVALRCDPISGHVSLFWYQQALGQGPEFLTYFQNEAQLDKSGLPSDRFFAERPEGSVSTLKIQRTQQEDSAVYLCASSPDLGSEQFFGPGTRLTVL.

By sample fraction, this clone is medium-sized. This same CDR3 is encoded by further DNA sequences in the sample. CDR3 DNA sequence: TGTGCCAGCAGCTTGGAAGGCGGGTTAAGCTCCTACGAGCAGTACTTC. Protein product: CASSLEGGLSSYEQYF. This chain connects TRBV5-6 to TRBJ2-7; TRBD2 might be the D (5 bases). In germline, CDR1 is SGHDT, CDR2 YYEEEE. Trimming shortened V by 0 bases and J by 0 bases, and 13 bases separated the two germline ends. The CDR3 is 16 residues long.

The genes are TRBV18 and TRBJ1-1, with a possible D match to TRBD1 (5 bases). The CDR3 has 13 residues. Trimming shortened V by 3 bases and J by 6 bases, and 11 bases separated the two germline ends. The germline CDR1 and CDR2 sequences are KGHSH and LQKENI. CDR3 DNA: TGTGCCAGCTCACCCCAGGGAAGGTCTGAAGCTTTCTTT. Translation: CASSPQGRSEAFF. The full variable domain, completed using reference TRBV18 and TRBJ1-1, is NAGVMQNPRHLVRRRGQEARLRCSPMKGHSHVYWYRQLPEEGLKFMVYLQKENIIDESGMPKERFSAEFPKEGPSILRIQQVVRGDSAAYFCASSPQGRSEAFFGQGTRLTVV.

V and J are TRBV7-3 and TRBJ2-1, with D perhaps TRBD1 (5 bases). Trimming cost V 5 bases and J 3 bases, with 14 bases left between them. CDR1 is SGHTA, CDR2 FQGTGA, per germline. This CDR3 spans 15 amino acids. As DNA, the CDR3 is TGTGCCAGCAGCCCAAAGGGGCAGGGCTACAATGAGCAGTTCTTC. Encoded protein: CASSPKGQGYNEQFF. Full variable domain (missing parts from reference TRBV7-3 and TRBJ2-1): GAGVSQTPSNKVTEKGKYVELRCDPISGHTALYWYRQSLGQGPEFLIYFQGTGAADDSGLPNDRFFAVRPEGSVSTLKIQRTERGDSAVYLCASSPKGQGYNEQFFGPGTRLTVL.

This clone was observed once. V is TRBV7-9 and J is TRBJ2-3; D may correspond to TRBD1 or TRBD2 (6 bases each). This CDR3 has 13 amino acids. V was shortened by 2 bases and J by 6 bases, with 9 bases between the two germline ends. CDR1 SEHNR and CDR2 FQNEAQ come from the germline V gene (reference sequence). This CDR3 is CASSLRGEDTQYF. The CDR3 region has the DNA TGTGCCAGCAGCTTAAGGGGGGAGGATACGCAGTATTTT. Full variable domain (rest looked up from reference TRBV7-9 and TRBJ2-3): DTGVSQNPRHKITKRGQNVTFRCDPISEHNRLYWYRQTLGQGPEFLTYFQNEAQLEKSRLLSDRFSAERPKGSFSTLEIQRTEQGDSAMYLCASSLRGEDTQYFGPGTRLTVL.

The J gene is TRBJ2-1, the V gene TRBV28; D uncertain. Germline V gene data show CDR1 as MDHEN and CDR2 as SYDVKM. CDR3 length: 16 amino acids. V was trimmed by 7 bases and J by 3 bases, leaving 19 bases between them. CDR3 in amino acids: CASTDWANSHYNEQFF. The CDR3 bases are TGTGCCAGCACTGACTGGGCGAACTCCCACTACAATGAGCAGTTCTTC.

V gene TRBV28 combines with J gene TRBJ2-7; TRBD1 aligns across 9 bases. Trimming cost V 6 bases and J 4 bases; bases outside gene matches: 7. The CDR3 is 14 amino acids. From germline, CDR1 is MDHEN and CDR2 SYDVKM. CDR3 nucleotide sequence: TGTGCCAGCAGAGCCCCGGGACAGGGTTACGAGCAGTACTTC. Protein sequence: CASRAPGQGYEQYF.

V usage is TRBV5-8 and J usage is TRBJ1-5, with 7 bases fitting TRBD1. J gave up 4 bases and V 3 bases, and 4 bases lay outside the gene matches. The CDR3 length is 14 residues. CDR1 and CDR2 from the germline V gene are SGHTS and YDEGEE. CDR3 residues: CASSYRGENQPQHF. The CDR3 coding sequence is TGTGCCAGCAGCTACAGGGGCGAAAATCAGCCCCAGCATTTT.

The genes are TRBV10-1 and TRBJ2-1; 8 bases map to TRBD1. Germline V CDR1 and CDR2: WNHNN, SYGVQD (reference sequence). The CDR3 consists of 14 residues. The V gene end was trimmed by 3 bases and the J gene end by 8 bases; junction bases not matched to a gene: 6. The CDR3 here is CASSEVDREDEQFF. As DNA, the CDR3 is TGCGCCAGCAGTGAAGTGGACAGGGAGGATGAGCAGTTCTTC.

The chain combines TRBV5-1 with TRBJ2-5; D not resolved. Near its end, the DNA agrees better with TRBJ2-7, so the J call may be wrong. Germline V gene lookup returns CDR1 SGHRS and CDR2 YFSETQ. The CDR3 totals 14 residues. The CDR3 spells CASSLAGEQYEQYF. DNA of the CDR3: TGCGCCAGCAGCTTGGCAGGTGAGCAGTACGAGCAGTACTTC.

This sequence joins TRBV19 and TRBJ1-5, with D perhaps matching TRBD1 (6 bases). The CDR3 runs to 17 residues. Germline CDR1 and CDR2: LNHDA and SQIVND (reference sequence). Trimming cost V 6 bases and J 5 bases, with 23 bases left between them. As DNA, the CDR3 is TGTGCCAGTAGCACATCCCAACAGGGAGGGTATTATCAGCCCCAGCATTTT. Amino acids: CASSTSQQGGYYQPQHF.

The chain recombines TRBV6-6 with TRBJ2-1; 10 bases align to TRBD1. The trim removed 9 bases at V and 8 bases at J, leaving 10 bases unmatched. The CDR3 covers 14 residues. The germline V gene encodes CDR1 MNHNY and CDR2 SVGAGI (reference sequence). The CDR3 sequence is CASSFGTGVDEQFF. The CDR3 DNA reads TGTGCCAGTTCCTTCGGGACAGGGGTCGATGAGCAGTTCTTC.

The rearrangement links TRBV27 to TRBJ2-7; D is undetermined. This CDR3 is built from 14 residues. Germline-derived CDR1 and CDR2 are MNHEY and SMNVEV (reference sequence). The V gene lost 3 bases and the J gene lost 0 bases, with 9 bases spanning the gap. As DNA, the CDR3 is TGTGCCAGCAGTTTTCACGGGTTCTCCTACGAGCAGTACTTC. Protein: CASSFHGFSYEQYF.

The V gene is TRBV6-6, the J gene TRBJ2-1; D uncertain. V was clipped by 7 bases and J by 0 bases, with 4 bases between them. This CDR3 spans 12 amino acids. CDR1 and CDR2 (germline): MNHNY, SVGAGI (reference sequence). The CDR3 spells CASTSSYNEQFF. DNA for the CDR3: TGTGCCAGCACCAGCTCCTACAATGAGCAGTTCTTC.

The chain combines TRBV30 with TRBJ2-1; 10 nucleotides align to TRBD2. Trimming removed 4 bases from V and 6 bases from J; junction bases left unmatched: 9. This CDR3 contains 15 residues. Germline lookup yields CDR1 GTSNPN and CDR2 SVGIG (reference sequence). CDR3 bases: TGTGCCTGGAAAGAGAGCGGGAGGGATGGCAATGAGCAGTTCTTC. As protein: CAWKESGRDGNEQFF. The entire variable domain, with the rest obtained from reference TRBV30 and TRBJ2-1, is as follows: SQTIHQWPATLVQPVGSPLSLECTVEGTSNPNLYWYRQAAGRGLQLLFYSVGIGQISSEVPQNLSASRPQDRQFILSSKKLLLSDSGFYLCAWKESGRDGNEQFFGPGTRLTVL.

This clone was picked up one time. The V call is TRBV9, the J call TRBJ2-5, with D possibly being TRBD1 (5 bases). Trimming took off 1 base at V and 2 bases at J, with 9 bases between the two ends. This CDR3 comprises 14 residues. Germline CDR1 SGDLS, CDR2 YYNGEE. CDR3 loop: CASSVTGRQETQYF. CDR3 in DNA: TGTGCCAGCAGCGTAACAGGACGACAAGAGACCCAGTACTTC.

CDR3 sequence reads: CASSVGTGFSGANVLTF. The CDR3 nucleotides read TGTGCCAGCAGCGTAGGGACAGGGTTTTCTGGGGCCAACGTCCTGACTTTC. The chain is built from TRBV9 and TRBJ2-6; TRBD1 agrees at 8 bases. Per germline, CDR1 SGDLS and CDR2 YYNGEE. Unmatched junction bases numbered 3, after V lost 0 bases and J lost 1 base. This CDR3 contains 17 residues.

The chain uses TRBV7-2 and TRBJ1-1; tentatively, D is TRBD1 (6 bases). The CDR3 runs to 12 residues. V lost 6 bases, J lost 6 bases, and 11 bases lay in between. CDR1 is SGHTA, CDR2 FQGNSA, per germline. CDR3 sequence (DNA): TGTGCCAGCAGTACTAGGGGGTCTGAAGCTTTCTTT. Residues: CASSTRGSEAFF.

The sample holds a few counts of this clone. This chain joins TRBV28 and TRBJ2-7; no firm D call. V was trimmed by 3 bases and J by 0 bases, leaving 9 bases between them. CDR1 MDHEN and CDR2 SYDVKM come from the germline V gene. The CDR3 runs 14 residues. CDR3 region: CASSFTWGSYEQYF. Written as DNA, the CDR3 is TGTGCCAGCAGTTTCACCTGGGGCTCCTACGAGCAGTACTTC.

J is TRBJ2-7 and V is TRBV5-1, with 10 bases lining up with TRBD2. After removal of 4 bases from V and 3 bases from J, the junction contained 7 bases not matched to a gene. CDR3 length: 15 residues. The V gene's germline CDR1 is SGHRS and CDR2 YFSETQ. CDR3 protein: CASSPGLADYYEQYF. For the CDR3, the DNA is TGCGCCAGCAGCCCAGGACTAGCGGATTACTACGAGCAGTACTTC.

This clone rates as medium-sized. The J gene is TRBJ1-4, the V gene TRBV28; D is ambiguous. The CDR3 covers 14 residues. V lost 7 bases and J 0 bases, leaving 9 bases between the germline ends. Germline CDR1 is MDHEN and CDR2 is SYDVKM. The CDR3 region has the DNA TGTGCCAGCACCCCGGGGTCAACTAATGAAAAACTGTTTTTT. Translated: CASTPGSTNEKLFF.

The chain is built from TRBV4-2 and TRBJ1-4; D gene ambiguous. CDR1 and CDR2 (germline): LGHNA, YNFKEQ. This CDR3 contains 19 residues. The V and J ends lost 1 base and 0 bases respectively, with 18 bases between them. DNA for the CDR3: TGTGCCAGCAGCCAAGCCCCCAAGGTTTTTTTTGCAACTAATGAAAAACTGTTTTTT. It encodes CASSQAPKVFFATNEKLFF.

With regard to this clone: Other DNA variants within this sample encode the same CDR3. This CDR3 reads CASSSGQGSEKLFF. The DNA of the CDR3 is TGTGCCAGCAGCTCGGGACAGGGGAGTGAAAAACTGTTTTTT. The chain combines TRBV5-8 with TRBJ1-4, with 10 bases matching TRBD1. V trimming: 3 bases; J trimming: 7 bases; junction bases outside the gene matches: 3. The CDR3 spans 14 residues. Germline V gene sequence: CDR1 SGHTS, CDR2 YDEGEE.

This clone was seen only a few times. This chain connects TRBV5-8 to TRBJ2-7; D is perhaps TRBD2 (6 bases). The V and J ends lost 3 bases and 5 bases respectively, with 15 bases between them. CDR1 and CDR2 from the germline V gene are SGHTS and YDEGEE. The CDR3 runs to 14 residues. The CDR3 nucleotides read TGTGCCAGCAGCTCGGGACTGGGCAGCGACGAGCAGTACTTC. It is translated as CASSSGLGSDEQYF.

This sequence joins TRBV5-4 and TRBJ2-5; tentatively, D is TRBD1 (6 bases). This CDR3 contains 14 residues. The germline CDR1 and CDR2 sequences are SGHNT and YYREEE (reference sequence). V was pared by 2 bases and J by 3 bases, with 11 bases between. The CDR3 loop reads CASSLGSGEETQYF. DNA of the CDR3: TGTGCCAGCAGCTTAGGATCAGGGGAAGAGACCCAGTACTTC. Full variable domain (remainder filled in from reference TRBV5-4 and TRBJ2-5): ETGVTQSPTHLIKTRGQQVTLRCSSQSGHNTVSWYQQALGQGPQFIFQYYREEENGRGNFPPRFSGLQFPNYSSELNVNALELDDSALYLCASSLGSGEETQYFGPGTRLLVL.

The V call is TRBV6-1, the J call TRBJ1-2; maybe TRBD1 (5 bases). Germline V gene data show CDR1 as MNHNS and CDR2 as SASEGT. This CDR3 contains 13 residues. The CDR3 DNA follows: TGTGCTGATAGCCCCGGACAAAACTATGGCTACACCTTC. Its protein product is CADSPGQNYGYTF.